The entry below gives a single T cell receptor beta chain sequence along with its context. Original data processing: Amplification of reference gene primers provided the estimated nucleated cell counts. Produced via immunoSEQ multiplex PCR; TCRdb's table is partial and in-frame only. That table supplies the V and J calls and clone size; D and trimming were determined from the DNA. The sample has 300,000 to 350,000 clones, about 87% seen once. V lost 4 bases to trimming and J lost 2 bases; unmatched junction nucleotides: 7. In germline, CDR1 is SGHAT, CDR2 FQNNGV. The CDR3 is 15 residues long. The data belong to a study of blood T cell repertoires in COVID-19.

Sequencing used PBMCs or T cells enriched from blood (not recorded which). This rearrangement joins TRBV11-2 to TRBJ2-7; TRBD1 matches 8 bases. The clonotype comes from a man aged 25-45 years who had recovered from COVID-19. The CDR3 reads CASSSQGAGAYEQYF. CDR3 DNA: TGTGCCAGCAGCTCTCAGGGGGCTGGGGCCTACGAGCAGTACTTC.